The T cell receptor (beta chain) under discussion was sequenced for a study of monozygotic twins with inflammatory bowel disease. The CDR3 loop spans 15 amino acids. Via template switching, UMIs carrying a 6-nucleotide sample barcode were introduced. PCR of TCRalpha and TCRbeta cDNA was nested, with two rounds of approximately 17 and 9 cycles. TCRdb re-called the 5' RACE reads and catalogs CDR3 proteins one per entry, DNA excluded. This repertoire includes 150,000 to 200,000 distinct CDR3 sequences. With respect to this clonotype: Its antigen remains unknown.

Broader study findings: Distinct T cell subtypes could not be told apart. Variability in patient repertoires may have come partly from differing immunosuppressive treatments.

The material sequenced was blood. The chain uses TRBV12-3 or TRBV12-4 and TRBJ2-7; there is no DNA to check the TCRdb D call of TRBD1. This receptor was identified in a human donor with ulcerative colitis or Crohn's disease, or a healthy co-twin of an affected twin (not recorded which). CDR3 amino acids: CASSLGLGLSYEQYF.